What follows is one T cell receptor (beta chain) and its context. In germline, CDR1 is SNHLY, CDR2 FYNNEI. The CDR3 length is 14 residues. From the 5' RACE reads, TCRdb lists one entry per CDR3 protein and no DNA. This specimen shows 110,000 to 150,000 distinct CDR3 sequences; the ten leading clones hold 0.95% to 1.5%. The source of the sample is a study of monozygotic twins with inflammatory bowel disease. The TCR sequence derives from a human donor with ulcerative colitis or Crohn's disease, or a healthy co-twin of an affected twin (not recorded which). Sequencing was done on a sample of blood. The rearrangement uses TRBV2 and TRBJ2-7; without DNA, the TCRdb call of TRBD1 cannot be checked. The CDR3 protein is CASSEGQNAYEQYF.